One and the same sample provided the 10 T cell receptor beta chains below, sequenced in a study of T cell responses to AZD1222 COVID-19 vaccine. Sequencing was performed with immunoSEQ multiplex PCR; in TCRdb, only in-frame clones are kept and a portion is missing. The repertoire includes 110,000 to 150,000 clones, roughly nine tenths of them detected once, and more than 1.5% sits in the top ten. The sample here was peripheral blood, taken on day 0 of AZD1222 vaccination. These receptors came from an adult in good health.

V usage is TRBV6-5 and J usage is TRBJ1-1; D ambiguous. The CDR3 spans 12 residues. Trimming cost V 11 bases and J 1 base, with 11 bases left between them. Germline assignment: CDR1 MNHEY and CDR2 SVGAGI. CDR3: CAGKGTNTEAFF. The CDR3 nucleotides read TGTGCCGGAAAAGGCACGAACACTGAAGCTTTCTTT.

The chain has TRBV5-1 and TRBJ2-1; D perhaps matches TRBD2 (6 bases). The V and J ends lost 6 bases and 5 bases respectively, with 12 bases between them. The germline V gene has CDR1 SGHRS and CDR2 YFSETQ. The CDR3 has 13 amino acids. The CDR3 nucleotides are TGCGCCAGCACCGCGGGATTCAACAATGAGCAGTTCTTC. Amino acid sequence: CASTAGFNNEQFF.

This chain uses TRBV10-2 with TRBJ2-1; D gene unclear. The V end was cut by 6 bases, the J end by 9 bases, with 12 bases between. This CDR3 contains 12 residues. Germline V gene sequence: CDR1 WSHSY, CDR2 SAAADI. DNA for the CDR3: TGCGCCAGCAGCCTCATAGTGTCTGAGCAGTTCTTC. Residues: CASSLIVSEQFF.

In regard to this clone: No DNA is shown, since the ends of the CDR3 on it are uncertain; the CDR3 is the one TCRdb lists. At the DNA level, this CDR3 is encoded by other sequences in the same sample as well. The J gene is TRBJ1-2, the V gene TRBV28; the table's D call TRBD1 went unverified against the DNA. The CDR3 is 13 residues long, ends included. Germline V gene sequence: CDR1 MDHEN, CDR2 SYDVKM. The CDR3 here is CASSSSQGLGYTF.

This clone was seen more than once but under ten times. The V gene is TRBV7-9, the J gene TRBJ2-7; TRBD1 aligns across 10 bases. This CDR3 is 15 amino acids long. J gave up 0 bases and V 1 base, and 0 bases lay outside the gene matches. The germline V gene has CDR1 SEHNR and CDR2 FQNEAQ (reference sequence). The CDR3 DNA follows: TGTGCCAGCAGCTTAGGGGACAGGGGCTCCTACGAGCAGTACTTC. As protein: CASSLGDRGSYEQYF. Variable domain in full (rest from reference TRBV7-9 and TRBJ2-7): DTGVSQNPRHKITKRGQNVTFRCDPISEHNRLYWYRQTLGQGPEFLTYFQNEAQLEKSRLLSDRFSAERPKGSFSTLEIQRTEQGDSAMYLCASSLGDRGSYEQYFGPGTRLTVT.

This chain uses TRBV19 with TRBJ1-2, with D uncertain. The CDR3 is 15 amino acids. V was clipped by 5 bases and J by 1 base, with 14 bases between them. Germline-derived CDR1 and CDR2 are LNHDA and SQIVND (reference sequence). The CDR3 region is CASSWSERNNYGYTF. CDR3 nucleotide sequence: TGTGCCAGTAGTTGGTCAGAGCGCAATAACTATGGCTACACCTTC.

The chain couples TRBV4-2 to TRBJ2-3, with D unclear. CDR1 LGHNA and CDR2 YNFKEQ come from the germline V gene. The CDR3 consists of 15 residues. V was cut by 0 bases and J by 0 bases, with 7 bases left in between. The CDR3 DNA sequence: TGTGCCAGCAGCCAAGACGTGACTAGCACAGATACGCAGTATTTT. As protein: CASSQDVTSTDTQYF.

The rearrangement joins TRBV11-2 to TRBJ1-1, with D hard to call. V was shortened by 5 bases and J by 1 base, with 14 bases between the two germline ends. There are 15 residues in the CDR3. Germline CDR1 and CDR2: SGHAT and FQNNGV. CDR3 DNA: TGTGCCAGCAGCCTCACCAGCGTGGGGAACACTGAAGCTTTCTTT. It yields the protein CASSLTSVGNTEAFF.

The rearrangement uses TRBV6-5 and TRBJ1-2; D uncertain. Trimming removed 2 bases at V and 8 bases at J, with 12 bases between. This CDR3 is 13 amino acids long. The germline gives CDR1 MNHEY, CDR2 SVGAGI. CDR3 in amino acids: CASSYVPSGGYTF. The CDR3 nucleotides are TGTGCCAGCAGTTACGTACCCAGCGGGGGCTACACCTTC.

This clone was detected a few times. This chain links TRBV28 with TRBJ1-1; D unresolved. This CDR3 comprises 11 residues. V was shortened by 10 bases and J by 3 bases, with 9 bases between the two germline ends. Germline loops: CDR1 MDHEN, CDR2 SYDVKM. CDR3 region: CATQLDTEAFF. The CDR3, as DNA: TGTGCCACCCAACTTGACACTGAAGCTTTCTTT.